These 9 T cell receptor beta chains originate from one sample sequenced in a study of T cells in Graves' hyperthyroidism and ophthalmopathy. Amplified regions were TCR beta CDR3 sequences from RNA transcripts. The HTBI primer set was used in a first-round RT-PCR of the TCR CDR3. TCRdb called the multiplex PCR reads again in MiXCR, with one record for every CDR3 protein. The sample shows 300,000 to 450,000 distinct CDR3 sequences, approximately 25% of them seen only once. Sequenced: blood. These receptors all come from a man aged 50 to 60 with Graves' hyperthyroidism.

The table lists this clonotype with many counts. The chain employs TRBV4-1 and TRBJ1-1, with TRBD1 matching 7 bases. The trim removed 1 base at V and 3 bases at J, leaving 14 bases unmatched. CDR3 length equals 18 residues. CDR1 and CDR2 (germline): MGHRA, YSYEKL. Here the CDR3 DNA reads TGCGCCAGCAGCCAAGTTAGGGGGCGCCGATCCGAGGACACTGAAGCTTTCTTT. It is translated as CASSQVRGRRSEDTEAFF.

This clonotype was recorded a few times. The V gene is TRBV5-6, the J gene TRBJ2-7; D unclear. The length of the CDR3 is 15 residues. Deletions cut 3 bases from V and 0 bases from J, with 13 bases between. The germline V gene has CDR1 SGHDT and CDR2 YYEEEE. The CDR3 DNA follows: TGTGCCAGCAGCTCATCTCGCTCCTACTCCTACGAGCAGTACTTC. Its protein product is CASSSSRSYSYEQYF. The full variable domain, its missing parts supplied by reference TRBV5-6 and TRBJ2-7, is DAGVTQSPTHLIKTRGQQVTLRCSPKSGHDTVSWYQQALGQGPQFIFQYYEEEERQRGNFPDRFSGHQFPNYSSELNVNALLLGDSALYLCASSSSRSYSYEQYFGPGTRLTVT.

This clonotype has only a few counts. The CDR3 here is CSARTSGRPPPYNEQFF. As DNA, the CDR3 is TGCAGTGCCAGGACTAGCGGGAGGCCTCCTCCCTACAATGAGCAGTTCTTC. The rearrangement links TRBV20-1 to TRBJ2-1; 14 bases align to TRBD2. CDR1 DFQATT and CDR2 SNEGSKA come from the germline V gene (reference sequence). The CDR3 is 17 amino acids. The ends lost 6 bases at V and 2 bases at J; junction bases unmatched: 9.

The chain is built from TRBV6-1 and TRBJ1-2; D is ambiguous. The V and J ends lost 2 bases and 4 bases respectively, with 11 bases between them. The germline V gene has CDR1 MNHNS and CDR2 SASEGT. The CDR3 totals 14 residues. The CDR3: CASSERQPSYGYTF. The CDR3 DNA sequence: TGTGCCAGCAGTGAAAGGCAGCCTAGCTATGGCTACACCTTC.

This chain connects TRBV4-1 to TRBJ1-2, with D unclear. Trimming stripped 3 bases from V and 7 bases from J, with 18 bases between. Germline values: CDR1 MGHRA, CDR2 YSYEKL. The CDR3 consists of 15 residues. The chain's CDR3 is CASSHEGGSGIGYTF. In DNA form, the CDR3 reads TGCGCCAGCAGCCATGAGGGTGGGTCTGGGATTGGCTACACCTTC.

The V call is TRBV6-1, the J call TRBJ1-5, with unresolved D. V lost 2 bases and J 0 bases, leaving 20 bases between the germline ends. This CDR3 has 19 residues. Germline V lookup: CDR1 MNHNS, CDR2 SASEGT. DNA of the CDR3: TGTGCCAGCAGTGAATCCGTAATGGGCAGACGACATAGCAATCAGCCCCAGCATTTT. The encoded protein is CASSESVMGRRHSNQPQHF.

J is TRBJ2-7 and V is TRBV5-1, with a tentative D call TRBD1 (6 bases). V was shortened by 0 bases and J by 6 bases, with 19 bases between the two germline ends. This CDR3 is built from 16 residues. CDR1 and CDR2 from the germline V gene are SGHRS and YFSETQ. This CDR3 reads CASSLEWLQGGSEQYF. The CDR3 bases are TGCGCCAGCAGCTTGGAGTGGTTACAGGGTGGGTCCGAGCAGTACTTC.

This clonotype was seen once. This clone may be a read error of a much larger clone one base away. V usage is TRBV12-3 or TRBV12-4 and J usage is TRBJ2-7; no definite D call. Trimming cost V 6 bases and J 6 bases, with 12 bases left between them. This CDR3 comprises 12 residues. Here the CDR3 DNA reads TGTGCCAGCAGGTTAAGGCCGGCCGAGCAGTACTTC. This sequence encodes CASRLRPAEQYF.

The gene calls are TRBV6-2 or TRBV6-3 and TRBJ2-7, with D perhaps assigned TRBD1 or TRBD2 (5 bases each). Trimming shortened V by 7 bases and J by 4 bases, and 14 bases separated the two germline ends. CDR1 MNHEY and CDR2 SVGEGT come from the germline V gene. This CDR3 region has 13 residues. The CDR3 nucleotides read TGTGCCAGCACCACGGATGGGGGATACGAGCAGTACTTC. Translation gives CASTTDGGYEQYF.